This T cell receptor beta chain was documented in a study of T cells in Graves' hyperthyroidism and ophthalmopathy. RNA transcripts gave rise to amplified TCR beta CDR3 regions. First-round RT-PCR with HTBI primers amplified the TCR CDR3 region. TCRdb reprocessed the multiplex PCR reads with MiXCR, giving one entry per CDR3 protein. The sample includes about 200,000 distinct CDR3 sequences, roughly a sixth of them seen just once. General study points: Ophthalmopathy could be told apart from stable hyperthyroidism with a 13 V-J model.

The germline gives CDR1 ENHRY, CDR2 SYGVKD. V lost 2 bases and J lost 11; bases outside the gene matches: 3. The CDR3 has 13 residues. To note about this clonotype: As yet, its antigen is unknown.

This receptor was identified in a woman in her forties or fifties with Graves' hyperthyroidism. J is TRBJ1-6 and V is TRBV10-3, with 7 bases that match TRBD1. Sequencing used blood. Here the CDR3 reads CAISEDREAPLHF. CDR3 sequence (DNA): TGTGCCATCAGTGAGGACAGGGAGGCACCCCTCCACTTT.